A single TCR beta chain is shown here with its context. After removal of 5 bases from V and 5 bases from J, the junction contained 11 bases not matched to a gene. The CDR3 loop spans 17 amino acids. CDR1 and CDR2 (germline): SGHAT, FQNNGV. The table came from immunoSEQ multiplex PCR; TCRdb's copy has only in-frame clones and leaves some out. The sample lists some 130,000 clones; about 88% were seen once. The entry originates in a study of blood T cell repertoires in COVID-19. V and J are TRBV11-2 and TRBJ2-5, with 13 bases matching TRBD2. The source material was peripheral blood. The TCR comes from a man aged 50 or older with active COVID-19. In nucleotides, the CDR3 is TGTGCCAGCAGCCGGGGGACTAGCGGGGCCACCAGGGAGACCCAGTACTTC. Translating gives CASSRGTSGATRETQYF.